This T cell receptor (beta chain) was sequenced for a study of OX40 agonist ivuxolimab in advanced cancers. Study-level points and caveats: Nonresponders, in some cases, also had low normalized T-cell clonal expansion.

The data were produced by immunoSEQ multiplex PCR, yet TCRdb's version contains in-frame clones alone and is incomplete. The table shows 60,000 to 90,000 clones, with about nine tenths occurring only once. V gave up 5 bases and J gave up 1 base, with 12 bases separating them. Per germline, CDR1 SGHVS and CDR2 FQNEAQ. The CDR3 has 14 residues. Details on this clone: Its antigen is unknown.

The clonotype was recovered from an adult with an advanced solid tumor such as melanoma, head and neck, liver or kidney cancer. The rearrangement joins TRBV7-8 to TRBJ2-7, with D maybe TRBD1 (6 bases). The sample in question was CD4+ or CD8+ T cells sorted from blood, obtained in a trial of the OX40 agonist ivuxolimab. The CDR3 DNA reads as TGTGCCAGCAGCGTTGCCACAGGGTCCTACGAGCAGTACTTC. It translates to CASSVATGSYEQYF. The full variable domain, with the rest looked up from reference TRBV7-8 and TRBJ2-7, is GAGVSQSPRYKVAKRGQDVALRCDPISGHVSLFWYQQALGQGPEFLTYFQNEAQLDKSGLPSDRFFAERPEGSVSTLKIQRTQQEDSAVYLCASSVATGSYEQYFGPGTRLTVT.